One T cell receptor (beta chain) is described in this entry. Its antigen is not yet known. No much larger clone is present one base from it, and per-base qualities are unavailable. CDR1 and CDR2, per the germline V gene, are MNHEY and SVGAGI. There are 13 amino acids in the CDR3, from cysteine to phenylalanine inclusive. The retained sequence is limited to the CDR3, 39 bases, with the frame set at the first base. V is pared back by 0 bases and J by 7 bases, with 10 bases lying between the germline termini. The sample originates from a study of shared clonotypes between healthy human individuals (dated by TCRdb to the early 2020s). Background for the entire study: A few men and two women, aged 18 to 49 years, made up the cohort. For each donor, three plates each were used for CD4 naive and CD4 memory, two plates were used for CD8 naive, and one plate was used for CD8 memory. To estimate repertoire size and how much clonotypes are shared between individuals, the study performed deep sequencing of blood TCR repertoires from roughly five healthy adults. To increase sequencing depth and limit assay-specific biases, TCR repertoire library preparation and sequencing were carried out by different laboratories using diverse techniques. Leukapheresis yielded between about 0.94 and 9.5 billion PBMCs per donor. Here is what the overall study found, with its caveats: Because the study included a small number of donors, the genetic and exposure-history diversity represented was limited. Sampling was restricted to blood, and TCR repertoires in tissues likely differ from the TCR repertoires found in blood. Naive subsets generally had larger estimated clonotype richness than memory subsets. When several donors were compared, the shared fraction of clonotypes was 5% to 6.5% for naive CD4, around 3.5% for naive CD8, 2% to 2.5% for memory CD4, and 0.35% to 0.5% for memory CD8. Rarefaction of sorted-subset datasets indicated incomplete sequencing despite the large sequencing depth. Compared with non-shared clonotypes, the clonotypes found in all four sorted-subset donors had higher generation probabilities. Pairwise subsampling led to the expectation that sequencing depth would affect the degree of clonotype sharing among donors.

Using the deep immunoSEQ assay, TCR CDR3 regions were amplified from genomic DNA by multiplex PCR. Extracted genomic DNA from each cell subset was spread evenly across all wells of several immunoSEQ 96-well plates, with each plate serving as a replicate. Each replicate PCR for sorted subsets received around 200 ng genomic DNA, equal to around 32,000 T cell genomes. Purified libraries were quantified with a Qubit 3.0 fluorometer, sized on a Bioanalyzer 2100, and re-quantified with the KAPA Library Quantification kit. Each immunoSEQ 96-well plate was sequenced on its own single-read 150-cycle Illumina NextSeq 550 flow cell. The paper's data handling went like this. Because the immunoSEQ output included only junctional sequences and no quality scores, the filtering could not be the same as the filtering used for full-length reads. To assign V/J genes and CDR3, sequences were annotated using PyIR, a Python wrapper for IgBLAST v1.9, with IMGT germline references. Reads were removed for weak V/J assignments (E-value above 1e-6), missing CDR3, stop codons, out-of-frame junctions, or ambiguous translated residues. A V3J clonotype was defined by an identical inferred V gene, J gene, and CDR3 amino acid sequence. The percentage overlap between two repertoires was calculated by dividing the number of shared unique clonotypes by the size of the smaller repertoire. Richness of each repertoire was evaluated using RTK rarefaction, the Chao1 estimator, and Recon v2.1 estimates of unobserved clonotypes. Generation probabilities for all TCRbeta clonotypes obtained by the gDNA method from a few donors were computed using OLGA. Here the immuneACCESS table is served through TCRdb, limited to in-frame sequences with V and J called. Missing clones are a known gap in these copies; in checked studies unresolved V genes cover under half, and the rest lacks a known reason. V and J calls and clone size come straight from that table; D and trimming were deduced from the DNA. The sample records about 980,000 clones, approximately 80% of which are singletons. The top ten constitute around 1.5% of the sample.

The donors were healthy, HIV-negative adults with no recently reported acute infections or vaccinations. Only Caucasian adults living in Nashville, Tennessee, USA were represented among the donors. CD4+ T cells were enriched by magnetic negative selection; naive cells were then positively selected on CD45RA, and the negative fraction formed the memory subset. Blood was obtained by leukapheresis, after which PBMCs were separated by Ficoll-Histopaque density gradient centrifugation and cryopreserved in liquid nitrogen vapor phase. Purity and quantity of every magnetically sorted T cell population were checked by analytical flow cytometry. Each sorted fraction had its genomic DNA isolated and then quantified by UV absorbance on a Nanodrop 2000c.

The chain is made from TRBV6-5 and TRBJ2-7; the D gene is perhaps TRBD2, from 5 matching bases. The sequenced material came from memory CD4+ T cells sorted from blood. Interpreted using the paper, the cell subset or site label stands for: CD45RA-negative fraction. This receptor was obtained from a man between 18 and 29 years old in good health. The DNA is TGTGCCAGCAGTTACTCGAGGGTGGGGGAGCAGTACTTC. It translates as CASSYSRVGEQYF.